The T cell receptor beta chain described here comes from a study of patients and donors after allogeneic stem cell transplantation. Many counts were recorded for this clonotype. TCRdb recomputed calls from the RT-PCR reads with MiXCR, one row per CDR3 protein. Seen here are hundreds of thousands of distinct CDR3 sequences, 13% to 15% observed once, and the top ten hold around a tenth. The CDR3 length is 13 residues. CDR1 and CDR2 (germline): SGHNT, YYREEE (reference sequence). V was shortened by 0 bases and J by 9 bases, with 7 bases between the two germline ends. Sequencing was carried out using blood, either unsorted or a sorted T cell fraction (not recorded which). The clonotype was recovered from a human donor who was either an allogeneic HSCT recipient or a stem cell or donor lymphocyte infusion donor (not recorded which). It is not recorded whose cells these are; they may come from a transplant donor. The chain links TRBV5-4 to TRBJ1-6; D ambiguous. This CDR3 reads CASSLESGSPLHF. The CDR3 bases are TGTGCCAGCAGCTTGGAGAGTGGTTCACCCCTCCACTTT.